The sequence of this TCR beta chain was determined in a study of T cell responses to AZD1222 COVID-19 vaccine. General study findings and limits: Without day 14 samples, only post-peak T cell repertoires were studied. Just 5 to 7 people given AZD1222 tested seropositive at baseline.

There are 14 residues in the CDR3. Germline V gene sequence: CDR1 SGHAT, CDR2 FQNNGV. After removal of 0 bases from V and 4 bases from J, the junction contained 3 bases not matched to a gene. For this clone: What it recognizes is unknown.

Profiling relied on immunoSEQ multiplex PCR, and the TCRdb table lists in-frame clones only, not all of them. The data contain more than 100,000 clones, around 93% of them singletons. The clonotype comes from an adult who received the AZD1222 COVID-19 vaccine. Sequences were derived from peripheral blood, sampled 28 days after the second AZD1222 dose. The rearrangement links TRBV11-2 to TRBJ2-7; 7 bases map to TRBD2. This CDR3 reads CASSLEAGLYEQYF. The DNA for the CDR3 is TGTGCCAGCAGCTTAGAAGCGGGATTGTACGAGCAGTACTTC.